These 2 T cell receptor beta chains originate from one sample sequenced in a study of blood T cell repertoires in COVID-19. Here immunoSEQ multiplex PCR was the method, and the copy in TCRdb shows in-frame clones only, minus some. Altogether about 330,000 clones are present, approximately 92% being singletons, with the ten largest covering about 18%. Input material: PBMCs or T cells enriched from blood (not recorded which). All receptors come from a woman in her twenties or thirties who had recovered from COVID-19.

The V and J genes are TRBV19 and TRBJ1-2, with TRBD1 matching over 12 bases. Germline lookup yields CDR1 LNHDA and CDR2 SQIVND (reference sequence). This CDR3 is built from 18 residues. With V trimmed by 4 bases and J by 4 bases, 13 bases remained unmatched. The CDR3 DNA follows: TGTGCCAGTAGTAAAGTGTCTCTTGGGACAGGGGGCGGCTATGGCTACACCTTC. Protein sequence: CASSKVSLGTGGGYGYTF.

The J gene is TRBJ2-1, the V gene TRBV27, with TRBD2 identical over 7 bases. CDR1 is MNHEY, CDR2 SMNVEV, per germline (reference sequence). With 6 bases clipped from V and 2 bases from J, the junction kept 7 bases outside the gene matches. The CDR3 contains 15 residues. The CDR3 region has the DNA TGTGCCAGCAGGTTGTGGGGGGGTGCCTACAATGAGCAGTTCTTC. Encoded protein: CASRLWGGAYNEQFF.